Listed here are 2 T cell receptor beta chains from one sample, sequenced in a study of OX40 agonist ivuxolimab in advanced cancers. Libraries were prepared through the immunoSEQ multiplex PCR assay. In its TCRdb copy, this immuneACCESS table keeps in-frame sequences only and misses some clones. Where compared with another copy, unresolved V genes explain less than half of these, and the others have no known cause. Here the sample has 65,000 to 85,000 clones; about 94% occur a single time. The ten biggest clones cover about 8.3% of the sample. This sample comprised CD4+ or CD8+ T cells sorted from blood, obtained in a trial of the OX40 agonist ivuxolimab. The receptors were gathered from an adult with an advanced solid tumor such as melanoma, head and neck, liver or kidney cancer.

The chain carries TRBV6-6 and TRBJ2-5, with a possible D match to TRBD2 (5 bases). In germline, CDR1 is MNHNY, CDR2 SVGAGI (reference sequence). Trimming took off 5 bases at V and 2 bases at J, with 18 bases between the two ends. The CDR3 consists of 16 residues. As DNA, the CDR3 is TGTGCCAGCAGTGCCCCAGCGGCCCATCCTCAAGAGACCCAGTACTTC. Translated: CASSAPAAHPQETQYF.

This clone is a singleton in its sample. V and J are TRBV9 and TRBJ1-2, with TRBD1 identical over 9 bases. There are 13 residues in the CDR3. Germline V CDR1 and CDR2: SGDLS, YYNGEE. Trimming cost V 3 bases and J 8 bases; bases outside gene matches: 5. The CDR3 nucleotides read TGTGCCAGCAGCGCAAGACAGGGGGACGGCTACACCTTC. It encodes CASSARQGDGYTF.